A selection of T cell receptor beta chains follows, all from one sample in a study of blood T cell repertoires in COVID-19. Data came from immunoSEQ multiplex PCR; TCRdb stores just in-frame clones and leaves some out. The sample includes 100,000 to 150,000 clones, over 75% seen only once; the top ten take about 9.5%. Sequenced material: peripheral blood. All receptors come from a man in his forties with active or convalescent COVID-19. CDR3s include the opening cysteine and the closing phenylalanine or tryptophan. A D gene is named only where the DNA matches it firmly. Some rows have no size entry. The others give once, few or many, or a class for an expanded clone.

V gene	J gene	D gene	clone size	CDR3 protein	CDR3 DNA
TRBV2	TRBJ2-3	TRBD2	once	CASSPLGGLAVDTQYF	TGTGCCAGCAGCCCCCTGGGGGGACTAGCTGTGGATACGCAGTATTTT
TRBV7-3	TRBJ2-7	TRBD2	-	CASSASGGTSYEQYF	TGTGCCAGCAGCGCGAGCGGGGGGACCTCCTACGAGCAGTACTTC
TRBV6-2/TRBV6-3	TRBJ2-7	-	few	CASSSILDQGYEQYF	TGTGCCAGCAGTTCTATACTAGACCAAGGCTACGAGCAGTACTTC
TRBV4-3	TRBJ1-4	-	-	CASKTDLATNEKLFF	TGCGCCAGCAAGACAGACCTCGCAACTAATGAAAAACTGTTTTTT
TRBV5-1	TRBJ2-2	-	-	CASSLLGQHGELFF	TGCGCCAGCAGCTTGCTGGGCCAACACGGGGAGCTGTTTTTT
TRBV24-1	TRBJ1-3	-	-	CATSPMPGGLYF	TGTGCCACCAGTCCTATGCCGGGAGGTCTATATTTT
TRBV23-1	TRBJ2-2	TRBD1	few	CASSQSSGTGWEGTGELFF	TGCGCCAGCAGTCAATCCTCCGGGACAGGGTGGGAGGGCACCGGGGAGCTGTTTTTT
TRBV6-5	TRBJ2-7	TRBD1	-	CASSRDRGIHEQYF	TGTGCCAGCAGCCGGGACAGGGGGATCCACGAGCAGTACTTC
TRBV7-6	TRBJ2-5	-	-	CASSTKGLPGQETQYF	TGTGCCAGCAGCACGAAGGGACTGCCGGGACAAGAGACCCAGTACTTC
TRBV11-2	TRBJ2-3	TRBD2	once	CASSLLASGGMDTQYF	TGTGCCAGCAGCCTGCTGGCTAGCGGGGGAATGGATACGCAGTATTTT
TRBV5-1	TRBJ1-3	-	-	CASSLDVAGSGNTIYF	TGCGCCAGCAGCTTGGACGTCGCGGGCTCTGGAAACACCATATATTTT
TRBV7-2	TRBJ1-2	-	-	CASSLGSGGGGYTF	TGTGCCAGCAGCTTAGGAAGCGGAGGTGGTGGCTACACCTTC
TRBV5-1	TRBJ2-7	TRBD1	-	CASSSGQGGAGQYF	TGCGCCAGCAGCTCGGGACAGGGAGGTGCAGGGCAGTACTTC
TRBV5-1	TRBJ1-2	-	once	CASSLEGDGYTF	TGCGCCAGCAGCTTGGAAGGGGATGGCTACACCTTC
TRBV3-1/TRBV3-2	TRBJ2-7	-	-	CASSLRDEQYF	TGTGCCAGCAGCCTCAGGGACGAGCAGTACTTC
TRBV30	TRBJ1-2	-	-	CAWSGQSGYGYTF	TGTGCCTGGAGTGGGCAATCAGGGTATGGCTACACCTTC
TRBV7-3	TRBJ2-3	TRBD2	-	CASSLGVGGGATDTQYF	TGTGCCAGCAGCTTAGGAGTGGGCGGGGGGGCCACAGATACGCAGTATTTT
TRBV7-9	TRBJ2-7	-	-	CASSSLSGSEQYF	TGTGCCAGCAGCTCGCTGTCGGGTAGCGAGCAGTACTTC
TRBV3-1/TRBV3-2	TRBJ1-2	TRBD1	many	CASSPGTGGGYTF	TGTGCCAGCAGCCCCGGGACAGGAGGGGGCTACACCTTC
TRBV6-5	TRBJ2-1	TRBD1	-	CASTPGGGSVNEQFF	TGTGCCAGCACCCCAGGGGGCGGGTCAGTCAATGAGCAGTTCTTC
TRBV7-3	TRBJ1-1	-	few	CASSLNGGGNTEAFF	TGTGCCAGCAGCTTAAATGGGGGAGGGAACACTGAAGCTTTCTTT
TRBV7-2	TRBJ1-2	-	many	CASSLGPRQDPTNYGYTF	TGTGCCAGCAGCTTAGGCCCCCGACAGGATCCTACTAACTATGGCTACACCTTC
TRBV6-2/TRBV6-3	TRBJ2-3	TRBD2	-	CASSYGTSGKDTQYF	TGTGCCAGCAGTTACGGGACTAGCGGGAAAGATACGCAGTATTTT
TRBV7-9	TRBJ2-7	-	-	CASSFRQSSYEQYF	TGTGCCAGCAGCTTTAGACAAAGCTCCTACGAGCAGTACTTC
TRBV6-5	TRBJ2-3	-	-	CASRRGGADTQYF	TGTGCCAGCAGAAGGGGGGGGGCAGATACGCAGTATTTT
TRBV9	TRBJ2-5	-	-	CASSVFEDSQETQYF	TGTGCCAGCAGCGTATTCGAGGACAGCCAAGAGACCCAGTACTTC
TRBV9	TRBJ2-3	TRBD1	-	CASTGTGVEDTQYF	TGTGCAAGTACCGGGACAGGGGTAGAGGATACGCAGTATTTT
TRBV10-2	TRBJ2-2	-	-	CASSAKGRQAIGELFF	TGCGCCAGCAGTGCCAAGGGGCGCCAGGCGATCGGGGAGCTGTTTTTT
TRBV30	TRBJ1-6	TRBD1	-	CAWSAGGNSPLHF	TGTGCCTGGAGTGCAGGGGGGAATTCACCCCTCCACTTT
TRBV6-6	TRBJ2-3	TRBD2	-	CASSYSSGGYADTQYF	TGTGCCAGCAGTTACAGTTCGGGGGGGTACGCAGATACGCAGTATTTT
TRBV18	TRBJ2-2	-	-	CASSPKIGDTGELFF	TGTGCCAGCTCACCCAAGATAGGGGACACCGGGGAGCTGTTTTTT
TRBV19	TRBJ1-5	TRBD1	-	CASEPGQGIFSNQPQHF	TGTGCCAGTGAACCGGGACAGGGGATCTTTAGCAATCAGCCCCAGCATTTT
TRBV6-5	TRBJ1-1	-	-	CSSRQSPQRAEAFF	TGCTCCAGCAGACAATCCCCCCAGCGGGCTGAAGCTTTCTTT
TRBV7-9	TRBJ2-7	-	many	CASSPTDNYEQYF	TGTGCCAGCAGCCCGACGGACAACTACGAGCAGTACTTC
TRBV11-3	TRBJ2-7	-	-	CASSSSDGGEQYF	TGTGCCAGCAGCTCCAGCGACGGGGGCGAGCAGTACTTC
TRBV7-3	TRBJ2-1	-	-	CASSSSDTSSYNEQFF	TGTGCCAGCAGCTCCTCGGACACGAGCTCCTACAATGAGCAGTTCTTC
TRBV14	TRBJ1-1	TRBD1	-	CASSQGQGTIGTEAFF	TGTGCCAGCAGCCAGGGACAGGGGACTATAGGCACTGAAGCTTTCTTT
TRBV11-1	TRBJ1-1	-	-	CASSLAGSGSFEAFF	TGTGCCAGCAGCTTAGCGGGAAGTGGGAGCTTTGAAGCTTTCTTT
TRBV6-5	TRBJ1-5	TRBD1	once	CASLAGQGLRGAQHF	TGTGCCAGCTTAGCGGGACAGGGGCTTCGGGGAGCCCAGCATTTT
TRBV7-2	TRBJ2-2	-	-	CASSLDYRNTGELFF	TGTGCCAGCAGCCTCGACTATCGGAACACCGGGGAGCTGTTTTTT
TRBV5-1	TRBJ2-7	-	-	CASSLLGIVSYEQYF	TGCGCCAGCAGCTTGCTAGGAATTGTCTCCTACGAGCAGTACTTC
TRBV7-7	TRBJ2-1	TRBD2	-	CASSLGSGGIDEQFF	TGTGCCAGCAGCTTAGGTAGCGGGGGGATAGACGAGCAGTTCTTC
TRBV5-4	TRBJ2-5	TRBD1	medium-sized	CASTLGQGVATQYF	TGTGCCAGCACCCTAGGACAGGGTGTAGCCACCCAGTACTTC
TRBV28	TRBJ1-1	TRBD1	-	CASSPTGSPETLEAFF	TGTGCCAGCAGTCCGACAGGGTCACCCGAGACGCTTGAAGCTTTCTTT
TRBV6-6	TRBJ2-5	-	-	CASSYPGQGGGTQYF	TGTGCCAGCAGTTACCCTGGTCAGGGCGGTGGGACCCAGTACTTC
TRBV19	TRBJ2-1	TRBD1	-	CASSPRDSIYNEQFF	TGTGCCAGTAGCCCCCGGGACAGTATATACAATGAGCAGTTCTTC
TRBV12-3/TRBV12-4	TRBJ2-7	-	-	CASSVNSPYEQYF	TGTGCCAGCAGTGTCAACAGCCCGTACGAGCAGTACTTC
TRBV3-1/TRBV3-2	TRBJ1-3	-	-	CASSQYQGGGNTIYF	TGTGCCAGCAGCCAGTACCAGGGTGGTGGAAACACCATATATTTT
TRBV6-5	TRBJ1-1	TRBD1	-	CASSSPRQGNTEAFF	TGTGCCAGCAGTTCCCCCAGACAGGGGAACACTGAAGCTTTCTTT
TRBV11-2	TRBJ2-7	-	many	CASSSSTPYEQYF	TGTGCCAGCAGCTCTTCGACACCCTACGAGCAGTACTTC
TRBV14	TRBJ1-2	-	-	CASSQGRGRYGYTF	TGTGCCAGCAGCCAAGGCAGGGGCCGCTATGGCTACACCTTC